The 8 T cell receptor beta chains listed next were all sequenced from one sample in a study of early T cells in non-severe SARS-CoV-2 infection. MiXCR, run by TCRdb on the 5' RACE reads, gives a single entry per CDR3 protein. The profile shows 30,000 or so distinct CDR3 sequences, 5% to 7% of them singletons. Specimen: whole blood. The receptors were gathered from an adult who was a healthcare worker with PCR-confirmed SARS-CoV-2 infection or an uninfected control (not recorded which).

This clonotype was recorded many times. This chain links TRBV7-8 with TRBJ2-5, with D perhaps given as TRBD1 or TRBD2 (5 bases each). The CDR3 runs 18 residues. V shed 7 bases and J shed 3 bases, with 27 bases lying between them. Germline V CDR1 and CDR2: SGHVS, FQNEAQ. CDR3 loop: CASTPRGTGWGSEETQYF. For the CDR3, the DNA is TGTGCCAGCACCCCCAGAGGGACGGGTTGGGGTAGTGAAGAGACCCAGTACTTC.

The rearrangement joins TRBV5-6 to TRBJ2-4; maybe TRBD2 (6 bases). V was clipped by 0 bases and J by 0 bases, with 7 bases between them. Germline values: CDR1 SGHDT, CDR2 YYEEEE. This CDR3 spans 15 amino acids. The chain's CDR3 is CASSLDGRAKNIQYF. In nucleotides, the CDR3 is TGTGCCAGCAGCTTGGACGGGAGAGCCAAAAACATTCAGTACTTC.

This clonotype was counted between two and nine times. CDR3 DNA: TGTGCCAGCAGTTACCAAAACAATGAGCAGTTCTTC. Protein: CASSYQNNEQFF. The chain joins TRBV6-2 or TRBV6-3 to TRBJ2-1, with no clear D. Trimming stripped 2 bases from V and 5 bases from J, with 4 bases between. CDR3 length equals 12 residues. Germline V lookup: CDR1 MNHEY, CDR2 SVGEGT.

This clonotype has just a few counts. The V call is TRBV19, the J call TRBJ2-1; 12 nucleotides align to TRBD2. The V gene's germline CDR1 is LNHDA and CDR2 SQIVND (reference sequence). The CDR3 runs 16 residues. Trimming removed 1 base from V and 8 bases from J; junction bases left unmatched: 6. The CDR3 DNA follows: TGTGCCAGTAGTATAGGGTCGGCTAGCGGGAGGGATGAGCAGTTCTTC. Translated: CASSIGSASGRDEQFF.

This clonotype was found many times. The genes are TRBV7-2 and TRBJ2-7, with 8 positions matching TRBD1. The V and J ends lost 0 bases and 5 bases, in that order; junction bases with no gene match: 6. The germline CDR1 and CDR2 sequences are SGHTA and FQGNSA. The CDR3 runs to 15 residues. CDR3 in amino acids: CASSLAGSRGHEQYF. CDR3 in DNA: TGTGCCAGCAGCTTAGCAGGGAGCAGGGGGCACGAGCAGTACTTC. Looking up the rest from reference TRBV7-2 and TRBJ2-7 gives the full variable domain: GAGVSQSPSNKVTEKGKDVELRCDPISGHTALYWYRQSLGQGLEFLIYFQGNSAPDKSGLPSDRFSAERTGGSVSTLTIQRTQQEDSAVYLCASSLAGSRGHEQYFGPGTRLTVT.

This chain joins TRBV21-1 and TRBJ2-1; TRBD2 was called by the table and not checked on the DNA. TRBV21-1 constitutes a pseudogene. This CDR3 region has 16 residues. CDR3 DNA: TGTGCCAGCCCTCCCATCGGACTAGCGGGAAGTAATGAGCAGTTCTTC. Its protein is CASPPIGLAGSNEQFF.

As to this clonotype: A read error may account for a junction end that differs from germline. This chain joins TRBV6-5 and TRBJ1-2; 8 bases align to TRBD1. The germline gives CDR1 MNHEY, CDR2 SVGAGI. The CDR3 totals 15 residues. DNA for the CDR3: TGTGCCAGCAGTTACTACGACAGGGGTAACCATGGCTACACCTTC. Protein: CASSYYDRGNHGYTF.

V and J are TRBV7-9 and TRBJ2-7, with TRBD1 identical over 9 bases. This CDR3 comprises 14 residues. The V gene end was trimmed by 5 bases and the J gene end by 3 bases; junction bases not matched to a gene: 5. Looked up from germline, CDR1 is SEHNR and CDR2 is FQNEAQ (reference sequence). The CDR3 DNA reads TGTGCCAGCAGCCCGGGACAGGGAAACTACGAGCAGTACTTC. Translation: CASSPGQGNYEQYF. Based on the CDR3 plus reference TRBV7-9 and TRBJ2-7, the full variable domain is DTGVSQNPRHKITKRGQNVTFRCDPISEHNRLYWYRQTLGQGPEFLTYFQNEAQLEKSRLLSDRFSAERPKGSFSTLEIQRTEQGDSAMYLCASSPGQGNYEQYFGPGTRLTVT.